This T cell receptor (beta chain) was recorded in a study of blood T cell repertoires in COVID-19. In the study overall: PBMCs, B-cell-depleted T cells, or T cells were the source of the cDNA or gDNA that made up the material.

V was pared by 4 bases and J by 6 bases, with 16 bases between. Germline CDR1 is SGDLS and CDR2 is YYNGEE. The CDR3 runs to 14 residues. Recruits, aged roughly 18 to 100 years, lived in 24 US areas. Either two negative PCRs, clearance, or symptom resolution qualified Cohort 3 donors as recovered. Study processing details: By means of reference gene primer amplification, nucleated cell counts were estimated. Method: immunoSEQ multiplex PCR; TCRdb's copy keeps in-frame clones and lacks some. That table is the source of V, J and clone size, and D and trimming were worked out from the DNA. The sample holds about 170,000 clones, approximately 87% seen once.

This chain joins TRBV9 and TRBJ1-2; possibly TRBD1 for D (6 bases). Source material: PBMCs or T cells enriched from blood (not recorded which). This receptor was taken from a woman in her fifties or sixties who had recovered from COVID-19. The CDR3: CASSPGGLLDGYTF. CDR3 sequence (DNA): TGTGCCAGCAGCCCGGGGGGGCTGCTCGATGGCTACACCTTC.